This T cell receptor (beta chain) was found in a study of T cell responses to AZD1222 COVID-19 vaccine. The CDR3 loop spans 16 amino acids. Germline lookup yields CDR1 MDHEN and CDR2 SYDVKM. Trimming cost V 5 bases and J 5 bases; bases outside gene matches: 12. Profiled with immunoSEQ multiplex PCR; TCRdb holds only in-frame clones, not every one. Of more than 85,000 clones in the sample, approximately 90% are singletons; the top ten hold 3.2%. This clone was counted only a few times. The antigen remains undetermined. Points from the study as a whole: Baseline seropositivity occurred in only six AZD1222 recipients. Clonal diversity was possibly underestimated, and the donors were mostly white British, with more females. Scientists sampled the repertoires only once the peak T cell response had passed.

Here the sequenced sample was peripheral blood, taken on day 0 of AZD1222 vaccination. The sequence was obtained from an adult in good health. The rearrangement joins TRBV28 to TRBJ2-3; TRBD2 agrees at 8 bases. The CDR3 sequence is CASSPSERENVDTQYF. CDR3 coding DNA: TGTGCCAGCAGTCCCTCGGAGCGGGAGAATGTAGATACGCAGTATTTT.